This T cell receptor beta chain is drawn from a study of blood T cell repertoires in COVID-19. For the study at large: Spain, Italy and the United States supplied samples that represented acute and convalescent COVID-19. T cells, B-cell-depleted T cells, or PBMCs provided the cDNA or gDNA that served as material.

Authors' analysis steps: Amplified reference gene primers provided the basis for estimating nucleated cell counts. Assay used: immunoSEQ multiplex PCR; TCRdb lists only in-frame clones, some missing. V, J and clone size derive from that table, while D and trimming were established from the DNA sequence. The sample lists about 50,000 clones, 79% occurring once. With 1 base clipped from V and 7 bases from J, the junction kept 14 bases outside the gene matches. The CDR3 runs 17 residues. Germline V gene sequence: CDR1 SGHTA, CDR2 FQGTGA. The sample was peripheral blood. The chain combines TRBV7-3 with TRBJ1-1; 8 bases are shared with TRBD1. The source of this sequence is a man in his 70s with acute or convalescent COVID-19. This CDR3 reads CASSLNGPGTGRVEAFF. The CDR3 DNA reads TGTGCCAGCAGCTTAAACGGGCCCGGGACAGGTAGAGTTGAAGCTTTCTTT.